This T cell receptor (beta chain) was retrieved from a study of beta chain features in type 1 diabetes. Expressed TCRB transcripts were sequenced because the entire RNA isolate underwent reverse transcription. The average read count of naive, central memory and regulatory T cell samples was some 3.9 million. Sequencing was performed with immunoSEQ multiplex PCR; in TCRdb, only in-frame clones are kept and a portion is missing. The table has about 900,000 clones, roughly a sixth seen once. This CDR3 region has 16 residues. Trimming cost V 0 bases and J 4 bases, with 13 bases left between them. Germline CDR1 reads LGHNA; CDR2 reads YSLEER. In regard to this clone: The antigen is unknown.

The study's findings and limits: VDJ junctions in type 1 diabetes patients carried more deletions and fewer insertions. Equally in patients and controls, PCR might preferentially amplify shorter templates.

The chain has TRBV4-3 and TRBJ2-4; D may correspond to TRBD1 or TRBD2 (7 bases each). The sequencing sample was made of naive CD4+ T cells from blood. The TCR comes from a young woman in good health. CDR3 in DNA: TGCGCCAGCAGCCAAGAGGGGGGGACAGTGAAAAACATTCAGTACTTC. This sequence encodes CASSQEGGTVKNIQYF.